The sequence of this TCR beta chain was determined in a study of T-cell memory formation after mild COVID-19. Across the study: The TCR clusters were mostly specific to one donor.

This clonotype was observed a handful of times. Its antigen is undetermined. TCRdb re-analysed the 5' RACE reads in MiXCR, keeping a single row per CDR3 protein. Among fewer than 500,000 distinct CDR3 sequences listed, more than 20% were seen once. Findings of the study overall: Contracting clones from day 15 to 85 had balanced CD4/CD8; later expanders favoured CD4+. Whether day 37 second-wave clones are SARS-CoV-2-specific was not confirmed. CD4+ clones that contracted lay mainly in CM and EM; CD8+ ones lay in EMRA.

What was sequenced was PBMCs or a T cell subset sorted from them (not recorded which). This clonotype was sampled from an adult woman who had mild COVID-19 (a few samples of this study predate the infection). Cell type and time point are not known.

The CDR3 is CASSSRLAGGSYNEQFF. The CDR3 DNA reads TGTGCCAGCAGCTCGCGGTTGGCGGGCGGCTCCTACAATGAGCAGTTCTTC. V is TRBV12-3 or TRBV12-4 and J is TRBJ2-1, with a tentative D call TRBD2 (5 bases). V lost 6 bases and J 0 bases, leaving 18 bases between the germline ends. This CDR3 spans 17 amino acids.